The sample holds a few counts of the clone carrying this T cell receptor (beta chain). What it binds is unknown. The data derive from a study of OX40 agonist ivuxolimab in advanced cancers. Study-wide background: Patients' therapy was ivuxolimab, an antibody that acts as an agonist of OX40 (CD134). Enrolled patients in dose escalation had cancers that were hepatocellular carcinoma, melanoma, renal cell or head and neck cancer.

CDR1 MGHRA and CDR2 YSYEKL come from the germline V gene. V was trimmed by 1 base and J by 0 bases, leaving 10 bases between them. The CDR3 sequence is 16 residues long. Clones were sequenced by immunoSEQ multiplex PCR, and TCRdb holds only the in-frame ones, with some missing. The sample lists just under 95,000 clones, more than 75% occurring once. Overall study results and limits: At 0.1 to 3.0 mg/kg and by week 6, clonal expansion occurred in CD4+ and CD8+ blood T cells.

The TCR comes from an adult with an advanced solid tumor such as melanoma, head and neck, liver or kidney cancer. The material was CD4+ or CD8+ T cells sorted from blood, obtained in a trial of the OX40 agonist ivuxolimab. V and J are TRBV4-1 and TRBJ1-5; D is unresolved. The CDR3 spells CASSQAGLYSNQPQHF. Here the CDR3 DNA reads TGCGCCAGCAGCCAAGCCGGCCTTTATAGCAATCAGCCCCAGCATTTT.